In its sample, the clone carrying this T cell receptor beta chain was seen many times. Its antigen is unknown. Transcripts of RNA were the source for amplifying TCR beta CDR3 regions. Investigators did first-round RT-PCR with HTBI primers, then second-round multiplex PCR. Using its own MiXCR run on the multiplex PCR reads, TCRdb lists one record per CDR3 protein. The sample holds almost 750,000 distinct CDR3 sequences, 40% seen once. This record belongs to a study of Graves' ophthalmopathy and Graves' hyperthyroidism. Whole-study results and caveats: Detected in blood as well were most expanded thyroid clonotypes with frequency above 0.001.

The CDR3 runs to 15 residues. The trim removed 10 bases at V and 0 bases at J, leaving 6 bases unmatched. Germline lookup yields CDR1 SGHTA and CDR2 FQGNSA. The receptor's source is an adult man with Graves' ophthalmopathy. Sequencing was carried out using peripheral blood. The chain combines TRBV7-2 with TRBJ2-7; 13 bases match TRBD2. The CDR3 coding sequence is TGTGCCACCGCTCGACTAGCGGGAGGCTCCTACGAGCAGTACTTC. Translated: CATARLAGGSYEQYF.